The sequence of this TCR beta chain was determined in a study of CD8+ T cells in alopecia areata. Across the study: Donors of skin were C3H/HeJ mice aged about 6-12 months with spontaneous alopecia, and recipients were roughly 7-11-week-old female C3H/HeJ mice.

RNA extraction and reverse transcription yielded cDNA as sequencing template. Libraries were prepared by immunoSEQ multiplex PCR; TCRdb keeps only in-frame clonotypes and omits some of them. The data show about 270,000 clones, with none appearing a single time. Whole-study findings and limits: Clonality was higher in lesional than normal scalp, especially in alopecia totalis/universalis.

The germline CDR1 and CDR2 sequences are MNHDT and YYDKIL. The length of the CDR3 is 14 residues. Combined cutaneous lymph node cells underwent sorting by CD4, CD8alpha, NKG2D, NKG2ACE and additional markers. This clone was counted ten times or more. Its antigen remains unknown. Gene names follow the mouse nomenclature. With the read ending 4 residues before the CDR3 end, the germline J gene is used to fill in that end. The clonotype originates from a C3H/HeJ mouse with alopecia areata. The mice in this strain carry MHC haplotype H2-k. This chain connects TRBV17 to TRBJ2-5; 10 nucleotides line up with TRBD2. The sample consisted of CD4+ T cells sorted from a lymph node. CDR3 protein: CASRPGLGWDTQYF. The part of the CDR3 DNA that was read is TGTGCTAGCAGGCCGGGACTGGGGTGGGAC.